This is a list of T cell receptor beta chains from one sample in a study of regulatory T cells in long-lasting Graves disease. TCRdb reanalysed the multiplex PCR reads using MiXCR and keeps one entry per CDR3 protein. The data contain a few hundred thousand distinct CDR3 sequences, more than 20% of them singletons. The input for sequencing was peripheral blood mononuclear cells (PBMCs), taken when the disease was refractory, from a patient treated with antithyroid drugs. These receptors were collected from a woman between 40 and 50 years old with Graves disease. CDR3s include the opening cysteine and the closing phenylalanine or tryptophan. The order of the fields is V gene, J gene, clone size, CDR3 protein. Clone size is stated in some rows and not others, as once, few, many or a class when expanded.

V: TRBV2; J: TRBJ2-2; size: many; CDR3: CASNGVLITGELFF
V: TRBV20-1; J: TRBJ2-7; size: -; CDR3: CSAGQEYYEQYF
V: TRBV3-1; J: TRBJ2-7; size: -; CDR3: CASSPMAGQGFEQYF
V: TRBV28; J: TRBJ2-7; size: many; CDR3: CASSNAGTGPLEQYF
V: TRBV10-3; J: TRBJ1-1; size: -; CDR3: CAISGSEDTEAFF
V: TRBV5-1; J: TRBJ1-1; size: -; CDR3: CASSLRGPRTEAFF
V: TRBV11-3; J: TRBJ1-4; size: many; CDR3: CASSSRRDTLGKLFF
V: TRBV13; J: TRBJ1-1; size: many; CDR3: CASSLGSVAEAFF
V: TRBV5-1; J: TRBJ2-7; size: few; CDR3: CASSRQDRFEQYF
V: TRBV12-5; J: TRBJ1-5; size: many; CDR3: CASAHATGGALNQPQHF
V: TRBV7-9; J: TRBJ2-5; size: few; CDR3: CASSPMLFQETQYF
V: TRBV18; J: TRBJ1-6; size: once; CDR3: CASSPVKQGNSPLHF
V: TRBV6-1; J: TRBJ2-5; size: -; CDR3: CASNRIQETQYF
V: TRBV29-1; J: TRBJ2-5; size: many; CDR3: CSVGQGGETQYF
V: TRBV2; J: TRBJ2-3; size: -; CDR3: CASSLRLGPDTDTQYF
V: TRBV27; J: TRBJ2-7; size: few; CDR3: CASTPIAGTSGSLHEQYF
V: TRBV7-8; J: TRBJ1-6; size: many; CDR3: CASSLASGGNSPLHF
V: TRBV20-1; J: TRBJ1-6; size: -; CDR3: CSAGDRVESPLHF
V: TRBV10-3; J: TRBJ2-2; size: few; CDR3: CAIGTANTGELFF
V: TRBV28; J: TRBJ1-1; size: many; CDR3: CASSLPGHNTEAFF
V: TRBV25-1; J: TRBJ1-4; size: -; CDR3: CASTPSGVEKLFF
V: TRBV7-3; J: TRBJ1-1; size: few; CDR3: CASSLILVRNTEAFF
V: TRBV19; J: TRBJ1-1; size: -; CDR3: CASSIARSTEAFF
V: TRBV28; J: TRBJ2-7; size: many; CDR3: CASRPSGMFDEQYF
V: TRBV28; J: TRBJ2-1; size: -; CDR3: CASSPAASHNEQFF
V: TRBV7-2; J: TRBJ2-3; size: -; CDR3: CASSLSRAGSTDTQYF
V: TRBV11-2; J: TRBJ2-2; size: -; CDR3: CASTQVRGSWSAGELFF
V: TRBV3-1; J: TRBJ1-2; size: few; CDR3: CASNNRGRDGYTF
V: TRBV24-1; J: TRBJ1-2; size: many; CDR3: CATSDSGTGNYGYTF
V: TRBV5-1; J: TRBJ2-5; size: many; CDR3: CASRPSGREQETQYF
V: TRBV6-9; J: TRBJ1-5; size: -; CDR3: CASSERGPGVNQPQHF
V: TRBV20-1; J: TRBJ2-2; size: -; CDR3: CSARKGTKNTGELFF
V: TRBV3-1; J: TRBJ1-1; size: few; CDR3: CASSQGAGGTEAFF
V: TRBV20-1; J: TRBJ1-2; size: few; CDR3: CSAPPTGNYGYTF